The sequence of this TCR beta chain was determined in a study of T-cell reconstitution after alpha-beta-depleted transplantation in children. The germline V and J ends were trimmed by 0 bases and 3 bases, with 11 bases remaining between them. The CDR3 is 16 residues long. CDR1 is LNHNV, CDR2 YYDKDF, per germline (reference sequence). The authors prepared the TCRbeta library with unique molecular identifiers. TCRdb itself ran the PCR reads through MiXCR, one entry per CDR3 protein. The sample shows 250,000 to 350,000 distinct CDR3 sequences, around 20% of them seen only once. The clonotype comes from a male patient under 18 who had a stem cell transplant for acute lymphoblastic leukemia, so the T cells may come from the graft donor. The chain carries TRBV15 and TRBJ2-2, with D possibly TRBD2 on 6 matching bases. Material: PBMCs, mostly from graft donor cells, obtained 180 days after TCRalphabeta/CD19-depleted stem cell transplant. The CDR3 reads CATSREASAYTGELFF. CDR3 nucleotide sequence: TGTGCCACCAGCAGAGAGGCTAGCGCGTACACCGGGGAGCTGTTTTTT. The full variable domain, in which reference TRBV15 and TRBJ2-2 provide the parts outside the CDR3, is DAMVIQNPRYQVTQFGKPVTLSCSQTLNHNVMYWYQQKSSQAPKLLFHYYDKDFNNEADTPDNFQSRRPNTSFCFLDIRSPGLGDTAMYLCATSREASAYTGELFFGEGSRLTVL.